This T cell receptor beta chain was recorded in a study of cytomegalovirus exposure and HLA in healthy donors. A multiplex PCR was run with 60 Vbeta primers and 13 Jbeta primers. Clones were sequenced by immunoSEQ multiplex PCR, and TCRdb holds only the in-frame ones, with some missing. Of some 67,000 clones listed, around 75% are singletons. The receptor was isolated from a man in his 60s in good health and CMV-seropositive. The sample was PBMCs.

The CDR3: CSAKLGNLQPQHF. CDR3 nucleotides: TGCAGTGCCAAACTGGGCAACCTTCAGCCCCAGCATTTT. V usage is TRBV29-1 and J usage is TRBJ1-5; D unresolved. CDR1 and CDR2 (germline): SQVTM, ANQGSEA. This CDR3 is built from 13 residues.